One and the same sample provided the 26 T cell receptor beta chains below, sequenced in a study of T cells in women clearing cervical HPV infection. TCRdb's copy holds only in-frame clones and misses some; the assay was immunoSEQ multiplex PCR. The sample's table shows 40,000 to 55,000 clones. The sequencing input was blood buffy coat. These receptor sequences come from a woman aged 18 to 75 with a cervical HPV16 infection that either progressed to CIN3+ or cleared (not recorded which).

With respect to this clone: Sequencing ends 3 residues short of the CDR3 end; the germline J gene provides the rest. This chain uses TRBV24-1 with TRBJ2-7; 9 nucleotides match TRBD2. This CDR3 has 17 amino acids. Losses at the gene ends were 0 bases for V and 0 bases for J; bases not matched to a gene: 5. Germline CDR1 KGHDR, CDR2 SFDVKD. Here the CDR3 reads CATSDLISGGHSYEQYF. The sequenced CDR3 bases are TGTGCCACCAGTGATTTGATTAGCGGGGGACACTCCTACGAG.

About this clone itself: The read falls 3 residues short of the CDR3 end, and the missing part is taken from the germline J gene. The chain couples TRBV5-1 to TRBJ1-4; D unclear. This CDR3 spans 18 amino acids. Germline loops: CDR1 SGHRS, CDR2 YFSETQ. The CDR3 is CASSFNTRGSSYNSPLFF. The sequenced part of the CDR3 DNA is TGCGCCAGCAGCTTCAATACACGGGGAAGCTCCTATAATTCACCA.

Turning to this clone: An end of the junction differs from the germline gene, which may be a read error. The read stops 3 residues short of the end of the CDR3; the missing end is completed from the germline J gene. This chain links TRBV2 with TRBJ2-1, with a possible D match to TRBD2 (5 bases). The CDR3 is made up of 16 amino acids. Germline assignment: CDR1 SNHLY and CDR2 FYNNEI. The CDR3 DNA, read in part, is TGTGCCAGCAGTGATGGGGTTTCTAGCTCCCACAATGAG. Translated, it gives CASSDGVSSSHNE. The entire CDR3 protein is CASSDGVSSSHNEQFF.

With respect to this clone: The read finishes 3 residues shy of the CDR3 end, and the germline J gene is used to complete it. The rearrangement links TRBV2 to TRBJ1-2; 7 bases align to TRBD1. CDR3 length equals 14 residues. The ends lost 4 bases at V and 7 bases at J; junction bases unmatched: 9. Germline lookup yields CDR1 SNHLY and CDR2 FYNNEI. CDR3 amino acids: CASSAPRGMGGYTF. CDR3 bases read: TGTGCCAGCAGTGCGCCCAGGGGGATGGGTGGC. The complete variable domain, with remaining parts taken from reference TRBV2 and TRBJ1-2, reads EPEVTQTPSHQVTQMGQEVILRCVPISNHLYFYWYRQILGQKVEFLVSFYNNEISEKSEIFDDQFSVERPDGSNFTLKIRSTKLEDSAMYFCASSAPRGMGGYTFGSGTRLTVV.

To note about this clone: Read coverage stops 3 residues before the CDR3 terminus; the germline J gene supplies the remainder. The V gene is TRBV19, the J gene TRBJ1-1, with TRBD1 matching over 10 bases. Germline-derived CDR1 and CDR2 are LNHDA and SQIVND (reference sequence). This CDR3 spans 20 amino acids. J gave up 0 bases and V 5 bases, and 18 bases lay outside the gene matches. CDR3 in amino acids: CASSPRAYPGQGKMNTEAFF. The CDR3 DNA, read in part, is TGTGCCAGTAGTCCTCGAGCATACCCGGGACAGGGGAAAATGAACACTGAA.

For this clone: Read coverage stops 3 residues before the CDR3 terminus; the germline J gene supplies the remainder. The V call is TRBV19, the J call TRBJ2-2; 9 bases map to TRBD1. Trimming removed 10 bases from V and 0 bases from J; junction bases left unmatched: 6. The germline gives CDR1 LNHDA, CDR2 SQIVND (reference sequence). This CDR3 is 15 amino acids long. Partial CDR3 DNA: TGTGCCACGTACAGGGGGCCCTCGAACACCGGGGAG. It encodes CATYRGPSNTGE. From start to end, the CDR3 is CATYRGPSNTGELFF.

Concerning this clone: The read comes to an end 3 residues before the CDR3 does, leaving the germline J gene to fill in the end. The rearrangement uses TRBV9 and TRBJ2-7; 8 nucleotides match TRBD1. V lost 0 bases to trimming and J lost 5 bases; unmatched junction nucleotides: 7. The CDR3 covers 15 residues. Germline CDR1 SGDLS, CDR2 YYNGEE. The sequenced part of the CDR3 DNA is TGTGCCAGCAGCGTAGCTGGACAGGGAGTCAACGAG. This gives the protein CASSVAGQGVNE. The entire CDR3 sequence reads CASSVAGQGVNEQYF.

Of note for this clone: The CDR3 end is not reached by the read, which stops 3 residues before it; the germline J gene fills it in. The chain combines TRBV28 with TRBJ1-4; weak D call: TRBD1 (6 bases). From germline, CDR1 is MDHEN and CDR2 SYDVKM. V dropped 6 bases and J dropped 0 bases, with 8 bases sitting between them. The CDR3 is made up of 14 amino acids. The CDR3 protein is CASREGATNEKLFF. The CDR3 DNA, read in part, is TGTGCCAGCAGGGAGGGGGCAACTAATGAAAAA.

The DNA read from the CDR3 is TGTGCCAGCAGCTCACGACAGGGTGGTCAGCCG. Its translation: CASSSRQGGQP. The whole CDR3 protein reads CASSSRQGGQPQYF. The gene calls are TRBV7-2 and TRBJ2-3, with 7 bases fitting TRBD1. The sequence runs out 3 residues before the end of the CDR3; the remainder is reconstructed from the germline J gene. The CDR3 consists of 14 residues. Per germline, CDR1 SGHTA and CDR2 FQGNSA.

Note on this clone: The read falls 3 residues short of the CDR3 end, and the missing part is taken from the germline J gene. V and J are TRBV5-6 and TRBJ1-6, with a tentative D call TRBD1 (5 bases). CDR1 and CDR2 from the germline V gene are SGHDT and YYEEEE. The CDR3 loop spans 14 amino acids. Trimming cost V 6 bases and J 6 bases, with 13 bases left between them. The CDR3 DNA, read in part, is TGTGCCAGCACCCTTGTGGGGGGTAATTCACCC. Its protein is CASTLVGGNSP. The whole CDR3 reads CASTLVGGNSPLHF.

CDR3 bases read: TGTGCCAGTATGAGGACAGGGGTCTCCTACGAG. Translated, it gives CASMRTGVSYE. The complete CDR3 sequence is CASMRTGVSYEQYF. V is TRBV19 and J is TRBJ2-7; 9 bases are shared with TRBD1. Read data end 3 residues before the CDR3 end; the end is taken from the germline J gene. The V segment lost 7 bases and the J segment 0 bases; nucleotides outside the gene matches: 4. The CDR3 length is 14 residues. Germline loops: CDR1 LNHDA, CDR2 SQIVND (reference sequence).

In the case of this clone: The read halts 3 residues ahead of the CDR3 end, with the missing end drawn from the germline J gene. The chain combines TRBV5-1 with TRBJ2-3, with D possibly TRBD2 on 5 matching bases. Trimming left V 0 bases short and J 2 bases short, with 13 bases between. This CDR3 spans 16 amino acids. CDR1 is SGHRS, CDR2 YFSETQ, per germline. The CDR3 bases that were read are TGCGCCAGCAGCTTGGACCTTTCCGGGGACACAGATACG. Residues: CASSLDLSGDTDT. The full CDR3 is CASSLDLSGDTDTQYF.

About this clone itself: The read falls 3 residues short of the CDR3 end, and the missing part is taken from the germline J gene. The chain is built from TRBV20-1 and TRBJ2-2; TRBD1 matches 8 bases. CDR1 and CDR2 from the germline V gene are DFQATT and SNEGSKA (reference sequence). This CDR3 is built from 13 residues. The chain's CDR3 is CSAPDRGEEKLFF. The sequenced part of the CDR3 DNA is TGCAGTGCTCCCGACAGGGGTGAGGAAAAG.

Turning to this clone: Coverage ceases 3 residues before the CDR3 finishes, and the germline J gene fills in the end. The chain is built from TRBV20-1 and TRBJ2-1, with 9 bases that match TRBD2. V shed 6 bases and J 8 bases; nucleotides not matched to a gene: 17. The CDR3 extends over 16 amino acids. CDR1 and CDR2 from the germline V gene are DFQATT and SNEGSKA (reference sequence). CDR3 loop: CSARGGVPSRSHEQFF. CDR3 bases read: TGCAGTGCGCGCGGGGGGGTCCCTTCCCGGTCCCATGAG.

Of note for this clone: From the germline J gene comes the end of the CDR3, since the read stops 3 residues before it. This chain joins TRBV6-1 and TRBJ2-2; 7 nucleotides match TRBD1. The CDR3 consists of 19 residues. The germline gives CDR1 MNHNS, CDR2 SASEGT. CDR3 residues: CASSEDLTGYLATNEKLFF. The sequenced part of the CDR3 DNA is TGTGCCAGCAGTGAAGACTTGACAGGGTATCTGGCAACTAATGAAAAG.

The CDR3 bases that were read are TGCAGTGCTAGGGGGGTCCTCGGGGGTACGTGGTCACCC. This encodes CSARGVLGGTWSP. The CDR3 reads in full as CSARGVLGGTWSPLHF. The V gene is TRBV20-1, the J gene TRBJ1-6; D is perhaps TRBD1 (5 bases). The read gets to within 3 residues of the CDR3 end, and the germline J gene fills in the rest. V was shortened by 3 bases and J by 10 bases, with 22 bases between the two germline ends. CDR1 is DFQATT, CDR2 SNEGSKA, per germline (reference sequence). This CDR3 contains 16 residues.

Concerning this clone itself: The read ends 3 residues shy of where the CDR3 ends; the end is completed using the germline J gene. The J gene is TRBJ2-5, the V gene TRBV11-2, with D possibly matching TRBD2 (6 bases). In germline, CDR1 is SGHAT, CDR2 FQNNGV. CDR3 length: 15 amino acids. V lost 7 bases and J lost 0, with 15 bases in between. The CDR3 spells CASIGSGRYQETQYF. CDR3 DNA, as far as it was read: TGTGCCAGCATCGGGAGCGGGCGCTACCAAGAGACC.

Concerning this clone itself: With the read ending 3 residues before the CDR3 end, the germline J gene is used to fill in that end. V is TRBV20-1 and J is TRBJ2-7, with D unresolved. Germline V lookup: CDR1 DFQATT, CDR2 SNEGSKA (reference sequence). This CDR3 comprises 12 residues. The germline V and J ends were trimmed by 7 bases and 3 bases, with 13 bases remaining between them. CDR3 DNA (partial): TGCAGTGAGGTCAACCTCCTCTACGAG. This gives the protein CSEVNLLYE. In full, the CDR3 reads CSEVNLLYEQYF.

The sequenced CDR3 bases are TGTGCCGAGGGAAAAGCGGACCAAGAGACG. Its translation: CAEGKADQET. The entire CDR3 sequence reads CAEGKADQETQYF. V usage is TRBV2 and J usage is TRBJ2-3, with a tentative D call TRBD2 (5 bases). The CDR3 end is not reached by the read, which stops 3 residues before it; the germline J gene fills it in. The CDR3 loop spans 13 amino acids. Germline V gene lookup returns CDR1 SNHLY and CDR2 FYNNEI.

The CDR3 bases that were read are TGTGCCAGTAGTACATCAGGGAAAAAGACC. Its translation: CASSTSGKKT. The whole CDR3 is CASSTSGKKTQYF. The V call is TRBV19, the J call TRBJ2-5; tentative D call: TRBD1 (5 bases). Sequencing ends 3 residues short of the CDR3 end; the germline J gene provides the rest. The CDR3 is made up of 13 amino acids. Germline CDR1 LNHDA, CDR2 SQIVND (reference sequence). V dropped 4 bases and J dropped 6 bases, with 12 bases sitting between them. The full variable domain, completed using reference TRBV19 and TRBJ2-5, is DGGITQSPKYLFRKEGQNVTLSCEQNLNHDAMYWYRQDPGQGLRLIYYSQIVNDFQKGDIAEGYSVSREKKESFPLTVTSAQKNPTAFYLCASSTSGKKTQYFGPGTRLLVL.

On this clone: The read stops 3 residues short of the end of the CDR3; the missing end is completed from the germline J gene. V gene TRBV19 combines with J gene TRBJ1-2; 7 nucleotides align to TRBD1. The CDR3 loop spans 15 amino acids. The germline gives CDR1 LNHDA, CDR2 SQIVND (reference sequence). CDR3 bases read: TGTGCCAGTAGGGTTCCGGGACAGACGTACAATGAC. Translated: CASRVPGQTYND. The complete CDR3 reads CASRVPGQTYNDYTF.

Points on this clone: The observed sequence ends 3 residues before the CDR3 terminus, with the missing tail filled in from the germline J gene. This sequence joins TRBV19 and TRBJ1-1; 8 nucleotides align to TRBD1. Per germline, CDR1 LNHDA and CDR2 SQIVND (reference sequence). The CDR3 extends over 14 amino acids. The CDR3 loop reads CASSIQGARETAFF. Incomplete CDR3 DNA: TGTGCCAGTAGTATTCAGGGGGCCAGAGAGACA.

A note on this clone: The missing CDR3 end, 3 residues past where the read stops, is filled in from the germline J gene. This chain joins TRBV20-1 and TRBJ2-4; D unclear. V gave up 0 bases and J gave up 0 bases, with 12 bases separating them. Germline CDR1 reads DFQATT; CDR2 reads SNEGSKA (reference sequence). The CDR3 loop spans 16 amino acids. The sequenced part of the CDR3 DNA is TGCAGTGCTAGAGATCAGGCCTCCCTAGCCAAAAACATT. Translated, it gives CSARDQASLAKNI. The full CDR3 is CSARDQASLAKNIQYF.

The sequenced CDR3 bases are TGCGCCAGCAGCCTCCCCCCAGCGGCTAGCGGGGGGTTCGATACG. This gives the protein CASSLPPAASGGFDT. The whole CDR3 region reads CASSLPPAASGGFDTQYF. This rearrangement joins TRBV4-1 to TRBJ2-3, with 11 bases lining up with TRBD2. Read data end 3 residues before the CDR3 end; the end is taken from the germline J gene. This CDR3 is 18 amino acids long. With 4 bases clipped from V and 6 bases from J, the junction kept 15 bases outside the gene matches. Germline V gives CDR1 MGHRA, CDR2 YSYEKL.

For this clone: The read finishes 3 residues shy of the CDR3 end, and the germline J gene is used to complete it. The chain carries TRBV7-3 and TRBJ2-7; 7 bases align to TRBD2. CDR3 size: 14 residues. In germline, CDR1 is SGHTA, CDR2 FQGTGA. J was trimmed by 4 bases and V by 4 bases; bases with no gene match: 7. CDR3 sequence reads: CASSSSAGTYEQYF. CDR3 bases read: TGTGCCAGCAGCTCCTCAGCGGGAACGTACGAG.

About this clone itself: With the read ending 3 residues before the CDR3 end, the germline J gene is used to fill in that end. The rearrangement joins TRBV19 to TRBJ1-2, with 7 bases lining up with TRBD1. The germline CDR1 and CDR2 sequences are LNHDA and SQIVND (reference sequence). The CDR3 sequence is 12 residues long. CDR3 sequence reads: CASNDRGQGYTF. CDR3 bases read: TGTGCCAGTAACGATAGGGGGCAAGGC. Filled out from reference TRBV19 and TRBJ1-2, the complete variable domain reads DGGITQSPKYLFRKEGQNVTLSCEQNLNHDAMYWYRQDPGQGLRLIYYSQIVNDFQKGDIAEGYSVSREKKESFPLTVTSAQKNPTAFYLCASNDRGQGYTFGSGTRLTVV.